The rows below give T cell receptor beta chains drawn from one sample of a study of a mutant IDH1 vaccine in newly diagnosed glioma. Their target antigens are unknown. Sequencing used immunoSEQ multiplex PCR; TCRdb keeps in-frame clones, though not all of them. Here the sample spans 120,000 or so clones, 80% being singletons. Sequenced here: PBMCs, sampled from a glioma patient whose treatment included an IDH1 peptide vaccine. The source is a man between 35 and 55 years old with glioma. The CDR3 runs from the conserved cysteine through the conserved F or W. Each record gives: J gene, clone size, V gene, D gene, CDR3 protein, CDR3 DNA. The D gene is left open where the match is weak. Size values are once, few and many counts, or a class for expanded clones, and some rows have none.

j_call: TRBJ1-6; clone_size: few; v_call: TRBV19; d_call: TRBD1; cdr3_aa: CASSPRQGNYNSPLHF; cdr3_nt: TGTGCCAGTAGTCCTCGACAGGGAAACTATAATTCACCCCTCCACTTT
j_call: TRBJ2-7; clone_size: few; v_call: TRBV11-2; d_call: .; cdr3_aa: CASSPDAYEQYF; cdr3_nt: TGTGCCAGCAGCCCCGACGCTTACGAGCAGTACTTC
j_call: TRBJ2-3; clone_size: once; v_call: TRBV29-1; d_call: TRBD1; cdr3_aa: CSVTPGQGTTDTQYF; cdr3_nt: TGCAGCGTGACCCCGGGACAGGGAACCACAGATACGCAGTATTTT
j_call: TRBJ2-7; clone_size: .; v_call: TRBV29-1; d_call: .; cdr3_aa: CSPTFRQYF; cdr3_nt: TGCAGCCCGACCTTTCGACAGTACTTC
j_call: TRBJ2-1; clone_size: .; v_call: TRBV2; d_call: TRBD2; cdr3_aa: CASVGAGSPYNEQFF; cdr3_nt: TGTGCCAGCGTTGGAGCGGGGTCCCCCTACAATGAGCAGTTCTTC
j_call: TRBJ1-5; clone_size: .; v_call: TRBV23-1; d_call: .; cdr3_aa: CASSQGGVYQPQHF; cdr3_nt: TGCGCCAGCAGTCAGGGGGGCGTTTATCAGCCCCAGCATTTT
j_call: TRBJ2-7; clone_size: .; v_call: TRBV10-3; d_call: .; cdr3_aa: CAISESVQGVSEQYF; cdr3_nt: TGTGCCATCAGTGAGTCTGTGCAGGGAGTTAGCGAGCAGTACTTC
j_call: TRBJ2-3; clone_size: .; v_call: TRBV6-5; d_call: .; cdr3_aa: CASSMKLATDTQYF; cdr3_nt: TGTGCCAGCAGCATGAAACTCGCTACAGATACGCAGTATTTT
j_call: TRBJ2-2; clone_size: few; v_call: TRBV28; d_call: .; cdr3_aa: CASIDRGTGELFF; cdr3_nt: TGTGCCAGCATAGATCGGGGAACCGGGGAGCTGTTTTTT
j_call: TRBJ2-2; clone_size: .; v_call: TRBV12-2; d_call: .; cdr3_aa: CASRLDRDPSGELFF; cdr3_nt: TGTGCAAGTCGACTCGACAGGGATCCATCCGGGGAGCTGTTTTTT
j_call: TRBJ2-5; clone_size: .; v_call: TRBV7-7; d_call: TRBD1; cdr3_aa: CASSLGGADGETQYF; cdr3_nt: TGTGCTAGCAGCTTAGGGGGCGCGGATGGTGAGACCCAGTACTTC
j_call: TRBJ2-2; clone_size: few; v_call: TRBV13; d_call: .; cdr3_aa: CASSPLAGELFF; cdr3_nt: TGTGCCAGCAGTCCACTAGCCGGGGAGCTGTTTTTT
j_call: TRBJ2-5; clone_size: .; v_call: TRBV7-7; d_call: .; cdr3_aa: CASSFYVQETQYF; cdr3_nt: TGTGCTAGCAGCTTCTATGTCCAAGAGACCCAGTACTTC
j_call: TRBJ1-4; clone_size: .; v_call: TRBV7-9; d_call: .; cdr3_aa: CASSPLDTLVEKLFF; cdr3_nt: TGTGCCAGCAGCCCCCTCGACACCCTAGTCGAAAAACTGTTTTTT
j_call: TRBJ2-3; clone_size: .; v_call: TRBV7-2; d_call: TRBD1; cdr3_aa: CASSPAGTGRTDTQYF; cdr3_nt: TGTGCCAGCAGCCCCGCCGGGACAGGGAGGACAGATACGCAGTATTTT
j_call: TRBJ2-1; clone_size: .; v_call: TRBV27; d_call: .; cdr3_aa: CASSLRSGLNEQFF; cdr3_nt: TGTGCCAGCAGTTTAAGGTCGGGGCTCAATGAGCAGTTCTTC
j_call: TRBJ2-3; clone_size: .; v_call: TRBV6-6; d_call: .; cdr3_aa: CASSRIGGGSDTQYF; cdr3_nt: TGTGCCAGCAGTAGGATTGGAGGAGGGTCCGATACGCAGTATTTT
j_call: TRBJ2-7; clone_size: .; v_call: TRBV19; d_call: TRBD1; cdr3_aa: CASSIKRGQVYEQYF; cdr3_nt: TGTGCCAGTAGTATAAAGAGGGGACAGGTTTACGAGCAGTACTTC
j_call: TRBJ2-3; clone_size: .; v_call: TRBV19; d_call: TRBD2; cdr3_aa: CASHWGGSTDTQYF; cdr3_nt: TGTGCCAGCCACTGGGGGGGAAGCACAGATACGCAGTATTTT
j_call: TRBJ1-2; clone_size: .; v_call: TRBV6-5; d_call: TRBD1; cdr3_aa: CASSYVPRQGALDTF; cdr3_nt: TGTGCCAGCAGTTACGTTCCCCGACAGGGGGCTCTTGACACCTTC
j_call: TRBJ2-7; clone_size: few; v_call: TRBV7-9; d_call: .; cdr3_aa: CASSKDWSEQYF; cdr3_nt: TGTGCCAGCAGCAAGGACTGGAGCGAGCAGTACTTC
j_call: TRBJ2-1; clone_size: .; v_call: TRBV7-8; d_call: .; cdr3_aa: CASSLVRGGPQFF; cdr3_nt: TGTGCCAGCAGCTTAGTGCGGGGAGGCCCCCAGTTCTTC
j_call: TRBJ1-4; clone_size: once; v_call: TRBV7-2; d_call: .; cdr3_aa: CASSLRRGEKLFF; cdr3_nt: TGTGCCAGCAGCCTTAGGAGGGGGGAAAAACTGTTTTTT
j_call: TRBJ1-1; clone_size: .; v_call: TRBV2; d_call: .; cdr3_aa: CASTARGNTEAFF; cdr3_nt: TGTGCCAGCACCGCTAGGGGGAACACTGAAGCTTTCTTT
j_call: TRBJ2-7; clone_size: .; v_call: TRBV28; d_call: .; cdr3_aa: CASSVGWGPTYEQYF; cdr3_nt: TGTGCCAGCTCAGTTGGCTGGGGTCCTACCTACGAGCAGTACTTC
j_call: TRBJ2-1; clone_size: .; v_call: TRBV6-4; d_call: TRBD2; cdr3_aa: CASSLRRTSGIPNEQFF; cdr3_nt: TGTGCCAGCAGTTTACGTAGGACTAGCGGGATCCCCAATGAGCAGTTCTTC
j_call: TRBJ2-1; clone_size: few; v_call: TRBV5-4; d_call: TRBD2; cdr3_aa: CASSREAGVYNEQFF; cdr3_nt: TGTGCCAGCAGCCGAGAGGCGGGAGTTTACAATGAGCAGTTCTTC
j_call: TRBJ1-4; clone_size: .; v_call: TRBV5-1; d_call: .; cdr3_aa: CASSLVSASNEKLFF; cdr3_nt: TGCGCCAGCAGCTTGGTTTCAGCCTCAAATGAAAAACTGTTTTTT
j_call: TRBJ2-7; clone_size: few; v_call: TRBV18; d_call: .; cdr3_aa: CASSPPGRISYEQYF; cdr3_nt: TGTGCCAGCTCACCACCTGGGCGGATCTCCTACGAGCAGTACTTC
j_call: TRBJ1-1; clone_size: .; v_call: TRBV7-9; d_call: .; cdr3_aa: CASSFGMSTEAFF; cdr3_nt: TGTGCCAGCAGCTTCGGCATGAGCACTGAAGCTTTCTTT
j_call: TRBJ1-4; clone_size: .; v_call: TRBV5-1; d_call: .; cdr3_aa: CASSPGLQGAATNEKLFF; cdr3_nt: TGCGCCAGCAGCCCGGGACTACAGGGCGCGGCAACTAATGAAAAACTGTTTTTT
j_call: TRBJ1-1; clone_size: few; v_call: TRBV5-4; d_call: .; cdr3_aa: CASSSAGLEAFF; cdr3_nt: TGTGCCAGCAGCTCGGCCGGGTTAGAAGCTTTCTTT
j_call: TRBJ2-2; clone_size: .; v_call: TRBV11-3; d_call: TRBD1; cdr3_aa: CASSSDRSTGELFF; cdr3_nt: TGTGCCAGCAGTTCGGACAGGAGCACCGGGGAGCTGTTTTTT
j_call: TRBJ1-1; clone_size: .; v_call: TRBV27; d_call: .; cdr3_aa: CASSLISGRGAEAFF; cdr3_nt: TGTGCCAGCAGTTTAATTTCTGGGCGCGGAGCTGAAGCTTTCTTT
j_call: TRBJ1-1; clone_size: .; v_call: TRBV19; d_call: TRBD1; cdr3_aa: CARPRDRVWVEAFF; cdr3_nt: TGTGCCAGACCCCGGGACAGGGTATGGGTTGAAGCTTTCTTT
j_call: TRBJ2-7; clone_size: .; v_call: TRBV19; d_call: TRBD1; cdr3_aa: CASSNRDRNYEQYF; cdr3_nt: TGTGCCAGTAGCAACCGGGACAGGAACTACGAGCAGTACTTC
j_call: TRBJ2-2; clone_size: few; v_call: TRBV6-1; d_call: TRBD1; cdr3_aa: CASMTGTGHGELFF; cdr3_nt: TGTGCCAGCATGACCGGGACAGGCCACGGGGAGCTGTTTTTT
j_call: TRBJ2-3; clone_size: .; v_call: TRBV5-1; d_call: .; cdr3_aa: CASSPWPYRVRGTDTQYF; cdr3_nt: TGCGCCAGCAGCCCATGGCCCTACAGGGTTAGAGGCACAGATACGCAGTATTTT
j_call: TRBJ2-3; clone_size: .; v_call: TRBV4-2; d_call: TRBD2; cdr3_aa: CASSQEIRVAGGFSTDTQYF; cdr3_nt: TGTGCCAGCAGCCAAGAAATAAGAGTAGCGGGAGGGTTTAGCACAGATACGCAGTATTTT
j_call: TRBJ1-2; clone_size: .; v_call: TRBV30; d_call: TRBD1; cdr3_aa: CAWQQGAVYTF; cdr3_nt: TGTGCCTGGCAACAGGGGGCTGTCTACACCTTC
j_call: TRBJ1-1; clone_size: .; v_call: TRBV23-1; d_call: .; cdr3_aa: CASSGTEPSLEAFF; cdr3_nt: TGCGCCAGCAGCGGGACGGAACCTTCCCTTGAAGCTTTCTTT
j_call: TRBJ1-2; clone_size: .; v_call: TRBV4-3; d_call: .; cdr3_aa: CASSQDSAANYGYTF; cdr3_nt: TGCGCCAGCAGCCAAGACAGTGCAGCTAACTATGGCTACACCTTC
j_call: TRBJ1-4; clone_size: .; v_call: TRBV11-2; d_call: .; cdr3_aa: CASSLAIKEKLFF; cdr3_nt: TGTGCCAGCAGCTTAGCCATTAAGGAAAAACTGTTTTTT
j_call: TRBJ2-2; clone_size: .; v_call: TRBV11-2; d_call: .; cdr3_aa: CASSSAGHRNTGELFF; cdr3_nt: TGTGCCAGCAGCTCGGCGGGACACAGGAACACCGGGGAGCTGTTTTTT
j_call: TRBJ1-6; clone_size: .; v_call: TRBV7-2; d_call: .; cdr3_aa: CASSLEGTYNSPLHF; cdr3_nt: TGTGCCAGCAGCTTAGAGGGGACCTATAATTCACCCCTCCACTTT
j_call: TRBJ2-2; clone_size: .; v_call: TRBV11-2; d_call: .; cdr3_aa: CASSPDLTGELFF; cdr3_nt: TGTGCCAGCAGCCCTGACCTCACCGGGGAGCTGTTTTTT
j_call: TRBJ1-1; clone_size: .; v_call: TRBV6-4; d_call: .; cdr3_aa: CASSPTLQGGAFF; cdr3_nt: TGTGCCAGCAGTCCGACCTTACAGGGTGGGGCTTTCTTT
j_call: TRBJ1-5; clone_size: few; v_call: TRBV27; d_call: .; cdr3_aa: CASSSPLRRQPQHF; cdr3_nt: TGTGCCAGCAGTTCTCCTCTTAGGCGTCAGCCCCAGCATTTT
j_call: TRBJ1-1; clone_size: .; v_call: TRBV6-5; d_call: .; cdr3_aa: CASSYMGRGTEAFF; cdr3_nt: TGTGCCAGCAGTTACATGGGACGTGGCACTGAAGCTTTCTTT
j_call: TRBJ1-1; clone_size: few; v_call: TRBV6-5; d_call: .; cdr3_aa: CASRLDNKNTEAFF; cdr3_nt: TGTGCCAGCAGACTCGACAACAAGAACACTGAAGCTTTCTTT
j_call: TRBJ2-1; clone_size: .; v_call: TRBV7-6; d_call: .; cdr3_aa: CASSLSRGDEQFF; cdr3_nt: TGTGCCAGCAGCTTATCCCGGGGCGATGAGCAGTTCTTC